The 17 T cell receptor beta chains below were found in one sample sequenced in a study of blood T cell repertoires in COVID-19. Some clones are missing from TCRdb's copy, which holds only in-frame ones; the method was immunoSEQ multiplex PCR. The table has roughly 200,000 clones, less than 80% seen once. The sample consisted of peripheral blood. Source of these receptors: a man aged 45-65 years who had recovered from COVID-19.

CDR3 protein: CTSSQDGAGGTIHSTDTQYF. The CDR3 bases are TGCACCAGCAGCCAAGACGGAGCGGGAGGAACGATACATAGCACAGATACGCAGTATTTT. The chain carries TRBV1 and TRBJ2-3; TRBD2, as called in the table, went unchecked against the DNA. TRBV1 is noted as a pseudogene. The length of the CDR3 is 20 residues.

J is TRBJ1-2 and V is TRBV29-1, with D uncertain. Deletions cut 7 bases from V and 4 bases from J, with 16 bases between. Germline lookup yields CDR1 SQVTM and CDR2 ANQGSEA. The CDR3 covers 13 residues. The CDR3 sequence is CSATGGSAYGYTF. The CDR3 DNA sequence: TGCAGCGCAACGGGAGGGTCGGCCTATGGCTACACCTTC.

The chain carries TRBV28 and TRBJ1-1, with TRBD1 identical over 7 bases. V was clipped by 4 bases and J by 4 bases; unmatched bases: 6. This CDR3 has 14 amino acids. CDR1 MDHEN and CDR2 SYDVKM come from the germline V gene. CDR3 protein: CASSYRGRGTEAFF. The CDR3 bases are TGTGCCAGCAGTTACAGGGGCAGGGGCACTGAAGCTTTCTTT. Using reference TRBV28 and TRBJ1-1 for the parts outside the CDR3, the full variable domain is DVKVTQSSRYLVKRTGEKVFLECVQDMDHENMFWYRQDPGLGLRLIYFSYDVKMKEKGDIPEGYSVSREKKERFSLILESASTNQTSMYLCASSYRGRGTEAFFGQGTRLTVV.

The CDR3 DNA reads as TGCGCCAGCAGCCGGTACCTAGCGGGGAAAATGTACAATGAGCAGTTCTTC. Its protein product is CASSRYLAGKMYNEQFF. V is TRBV5-1 and J is TRBJ2-1, with 9 nucleotides matching TRBD2. The CDR3 is made up of 17 amino acids. CDR1 is SGHRS and CDR2 is YFSETQ in the germline V gene. V gave up 4 bases and J gave up 4 bases; unmatched junction bases: 12.

The chain joins TRBV11-2 to TRBJ2-3, with D maybe TRBD2 (5 bases). Looked up from germline, CDR1 is SGHAT and CDR2 is FQNNGV. The CDR3 loop spans 14 amino acids. V was shortened by 1 base and J by 6 bases, with 11 bases between the two germline ends. CDR3 region: CASSLGTPRDTQYF. CDR3 coding DNA: TGTGCCAGCAGCTTAGGGACTCCTCGGGATACGCAGTATTTT.

The J gene is TRBJ1-2, the V gene TRBV7-2; 8 bases map to TRBD1. The CDR3 sequence is 15 residues long. Germline values: CDR1 SGHTA, CDR2 FQGNSA. The V and J ends lost 5 bases and 8 bases, in that order; junction bases with no gene match: 13. As DNA, the CDR3 is TGTGCCAGCAGCGCACTACCCCAGGGGGCGAAAGGCTACACCTTC. This gives the protein CASSALPQGAKGYTF.

This chain links TRBV11-2 with TRBJ2-7; TRBD1 matches at 9 bases. V trimming: 5 bases; J trimming: 7 bases; junction bases outside the gene matches: 9. CDR1 is SGHAT and CDR2 is FQNNGV in the germline V gene. The CDR3 loop spans 14 amino acids. CDR3 sequence (DNA): TGTGCCAGCAGCCCTCAAACAGGGGGCTTTGAGCAGTACTTC. This encodes CASSPQTGGFEQYF.

The chain couples TRBV6-2 or TRBV6-3 to TRBJ2-7; no clear D. The CDR3 spans 11 residues. The V end lost 3 bases, the J end lost 5 bases, and 5 bases lay between the germline ends. Germline lookup yields CDR1 MNHEY and CDR2 SVGEGT. The CDR3 DNA is TGTGCCAGCAGTTATGTCGACGAGCAGTACTTC. It translates to CASSYVDEQYF.

A remark on this clone: Other DNA sequences in this sample translate to the same CDR3. The chain employs TRBV9 and TRBJ2-1; TRBD2 matches at 12 bases. Trimming took 4 bases from V and 4 from J; bases not matched to a gene: 3. CDR1 and CDR2 (germline): SGDLS, YYNGEE. The length of the CDR3 is 15 residues. CDR3 DNA: TGTGCCAGCAGCCTAGGACTAGCGGGGTACAATGAGCAGTTCTTC. It codes for CASSLGLAGYNEQFF.

This clone has more than one count but fewer than ten. The rearrangement links TRBV19 to TRBJ1-1; D is uncertain. The germline V gene encodes CDR1 LNHDA and CDR2 SQIVND (reference sequence). The CDR3 loop spans 12 amino acids. V was shortened by 8 bases and J by 5 bases, with 12 bases between the two germline ends. CDR3 nucleotide sequence: TGTGCCAGTCAACGGCACGGGACTGAAGCTTTCTTT. Translated, it gives CASQRHGTEAFF.

The V and J genes are TRBV28 and TRBJ2-7; 11 bases are shared with TRBD1. V dropped 5 bases and J dropped 3; count of bases not matched to a gene: 6. Per germline, CDR1 MDHEN and CDR2 SYDVKM. The CDR3 is 15 residues long. Written as DNA, the CDR3 is TGTGCCAGCAGTATTATGGGACAGGGGGACTACGAGCAGTACTTC. This gives the protein CASSIMGQGDYEQYF.

This chain uses TRBV4-1 with TRBJ1-5; no reliable D call. From germline, CDR1 is MGHRA and CDR2 YSYEKL. V was clipped by 0 bases and J by 0 bases, with 12 bases between them. This CDR3 is 17 amino acids long. The CDR3 DNA reads TGCGCCAGCAGCCAAGAGCTTGGAGGGTATAGCAATCAGCCCCAGCATTTT. Its translation is CASSQELGGYSNQPQHF.

J is TRBJ2-2 and V is TRBV7-6; TRBD2 agrees at 7 bases. The germline V gene encodes CDR1 SGHVS and CDR2 FNYEAQ. V dropped 9 bases and J dropped 2; count of bases not matched to a gene: 9. This CDR3 region has 15 residues. This CDR3 is CASRVASGNTGELFF. The DNA for the CDR3 is TGTGCCAGTCGGGTGGCTAGCGGAAACACCGGGGAGCTGTTTTTT.

The rearrangement joins TRBV4-1 to TRBJ2-3; possible D gene TRBD2, 6 bases. The CDR3 extends over 13 amino acids. Trimming took off 4 bases at V and 4 bases at J, with 9 bases between the two ends. Germline CDR1 is MGHRA and CDR2 is YSYEKL. CDR3 region: CASSPPSADTQYF. DNA of the CDR3: TGCGCCAGCAGCCCCCCTAGCGCAGATACGCAGTATTTT.

This clone has just a few counts. The chain carries TRBV30 and TRBJ1-2; D is possibly TRBD1 (6 bases). The CDR3 is 13 amino acids. CDR1 is GTSNPN and CDR2 is SVGIG in the germline V gene (reference sequence). Trimming stripped 0 bases from V and 8 bases from J, with 13 bases between. As DNA, the CDR3 is TGTGCCTGGAGTGTAAACAACAGGGCAGGCTACACCTTC. It codes for CAWSVNNRAGYTF.

V usage is TRBV5-1 and J usage is TRBJ1-1, with TRBD1 as a possible D gene (5 bases). Between the trimmed V and J ends, which lost 5 bases and 4 bases, there was a span of 6 bases. Germline CDR1 and CDR2: SGHRS and YFSETQ. The CDR3 covers 11 residues. The CDR3 DNA reads as TGCGCCAGCAGAGGGGTCACTGAAGCTTTCTTT. This encodes CASRGVTEAFF.

V is TRBV5-5 and J is TRBJ2-3, with TRBD2 identical over 9 bases. CDR1 and CDR2 (germline): SGHKS, YYEKEE (reference sequence). Unmatched junction bases numbered 7, after V lost 0 bases and J lost 2 bases. This CDR3 contains 17 residues. The CDR3 protein is CASSLVSGLATTDTQYF. CDR3 sequence (DNA): TGTGCCAGCAGCTTGGTGTCGGGACTAGCAACCACAGATACGCAGTATTTT.